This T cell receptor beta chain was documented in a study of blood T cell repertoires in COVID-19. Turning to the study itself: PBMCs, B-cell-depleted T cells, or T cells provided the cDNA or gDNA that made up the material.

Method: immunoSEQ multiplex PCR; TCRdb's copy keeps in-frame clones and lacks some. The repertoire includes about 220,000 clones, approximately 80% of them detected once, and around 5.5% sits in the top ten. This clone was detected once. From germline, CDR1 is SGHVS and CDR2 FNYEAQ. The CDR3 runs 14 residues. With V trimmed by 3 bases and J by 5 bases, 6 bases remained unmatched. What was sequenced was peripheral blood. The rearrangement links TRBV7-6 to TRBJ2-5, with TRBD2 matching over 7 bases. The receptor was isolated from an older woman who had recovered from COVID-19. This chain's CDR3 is CASSLGGIGETQYF. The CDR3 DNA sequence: TGTGCCAGCAGCTTGGGAGGGATCGGCGAGACCCAGTACTTC.